The 16 T cell receptor beta chains in this list originate from one sample, sequenced in a study of response to subunit inactivated influenza vaccine. TCRdb used MiXCR to reprocess the RT-PCR reads, holding one entry per CDR3 protein. Of over 800,000 distinct CDR3 sequences detected, roughly 20% appear once; the ten largest clones hold approximately 10%. The sequencing used PBMCs from blood, collected 5 days after vaccination. All receptors derive from a man in his fifties who received an inactivated influenza vaccine.

This clonotype has ten or more counts. V usage is TRBV10-1 and J usage is TRBJ2-3, with D possibly being TRBD2 (6 bases). CDR3 length equals 15 residues. Germline CDR1 reads WNHNN; CDR2 reads SYGVQD (reference sequence). V was shortened by 3 bases and J by 3 bases, with 13 bases between the two germline ends. The CDR3 bases are TGCGCCAGCAGTGACCGCGGGACCGTAACAGATACGCAGTATTTT. This translates into CASSDRGTVTDTQYF.

This clonotype came up many times. The rearrangement links TRBV12-3 or TRBV12-4 to TRBJ2-5, with 8 positions matching TRBD1. Losses at the gene ends were 6 bases for V and 5 bases for J; bases not matched to a gene: 8. This CDR3 region has 14 residues. The CDR3 is CASSPQDRAETQYF. In DNA, the CDR3 is TGTGCCAGCAGCCCCCAGGACAGGGCGGAGACCCAGTACTTC.

The chain carries TRBV28 and TRBJ2-7; 9 nucleotides agree with TRBD2. Trimming took 5 bases from V and 1 from J; bases not matched to a gene: 15. The V gene's germline CDR1 is MDHEN and CDR2 SYDVKM. The length of the CDR3 is 18 residues. The CDR3 coding sequence is TGTGCCAGCAGTCCTTCGGGGGGTAGCGGGAGACCTTCCTACGAGCAGTACTTC. As protein: CASSPSGGSGRPSYEQYF.

The chain links TRBV4-2 to TRBJ1-4, with D perhaps TRBD1 (5 bases). The CDR3 has 15 amino acids. Trimming pared 1 base from V and 8 bases from J, leaving 14 bases between. The germline V gene has CDR1 LGHNA and CDR2 YNFKEQ. CDR3 in amino acids: CASSQGGVGGEKLFF. The CDR3 DNA reads as TGTGCCAGCAGCCAAGGGGGGGTAGGAGGAGAAAAACTGTTTTTT.

This clonotype was seen a few times. This chain links TRBV20-1 with TRBJ2-7, with 10 bases matching TRBD2. Losses at the gene ends were 2 bases for V and 4 bases for J; bases not matched to a gene: 11. The CDR3 covers 16 residues. CDR1 is DFQATT, CDR2 SNEGSKA, per germline (reference sequence). The CDR3 DNA reads TGCAGTGCTAGAACGTCGGCTAGCGGGAGTGGGTACGAGCAGTACTTC. It yields the protein CSARTSASGSGYEQYF.

The chain links TRBV4-1 to TRBJ2-5, with D hard to call. The CDR3 has 16 amino acids. The germline V and J ends were trimmed by 0 bases and 4 bases, with 15 bases remaining between them. CDR1 and CDR2 from the germline V gene are MGHRA and YSYEKL. The CDR3 coding sequence is TGCGCCAGCAGCCAAGATCGGAATAGCCTCCCAGAGACCCAGTACTTC. It is translated as CASSQDRNSLPETQYF.

The chain has TRBV10-3 and TRBJ2-7, with D maybe TRBD1 (6 bases). The CDR3 extends over 15 amino acids. The ends were cut back, 0 bases at V and 2 bases at J, with 11 bases in the middle. Looked up from germline, CDR1 is ENHRY and CDR2 is SYGVKD. CDR3 sequence reads: CAISESSDSPYEQYF. The CDR3 bases are TGTGCCATCAGTGAGTCGTCGGACAGTCCCTACGAGCAGTACTTC.

The sample holds a few counts of this clonotype. V usage is TRBV7-9 and J usage is TRBJ1-2; D not certain. The CDR3 is 14 residues long. V gave up 7 bases and J gave up 4 bases, with 16 bases separating them. Germline CDR1 and CDR2: SEHNR and FQNEAQ (reference sequence). This CDR3 reads CASTASGDGYGYTF. DNA for the CDR3: TGTGCCAGCACCGCGTCAGGAGACGGCTATGGCTACACCTTC.

The CDR3, as DNA: TGCAGTGCTAGAGAGGTAGCAGGGAATCAGCCCCAGCATTTT. Its protein product is CSAREVAGNQPQHF. The genes are TRBV20-1 and TRBJ1-5; D might be TRBD1 (5 bases). The V gene lost 0 bases and the J gene lost 4 bases, with 10 bases spanning the gap. CDR1 is DFQATT and CDR2 is SNEGSKA in the germline V gene (reference sequence). This CDR3 has 14 amino acids.

This clonotype was seen more than once but under ten times. The chain is built from TRBV14 and TRBJ2-3; D ambiguous. V was clipped by 5 bases and J by 0 bases, with 9 bases between them. CDR1 is SGHDN, CDR2 FVKESK, per germline. This CDR3 region has 14 residues. CDR3 nucleotide sequence: TGTGCCAGCAGCGATACCGCTAGCACAGATACGCAGTATTTT. Amino acids: CASSDTASTDTQYF.

This clonotype was seen a few times. The chain employs TRBV20-1 and TRBJ2-2; D perhaps matches TRBD1 (5 bases). CDR1 DFQATT and CDR2 SNEGSKA come from the germline V gene (reference sequence). Trimming shortened V by 3 bases and J by 3 bases, and 14 bases separated the two germline ends. CDR3 length: 15 residues. Here the CDR3 reads CSASRVGLDTGELFF. The CDR3 DNA reads TGCAGTGCTAGCAGGGTTGGTTTGGACACCGGGGAGCTGTTTTTT.

The chain couples TRBV5-1 to TRBJ1-2; D remains unclear. The CDR3 totals 16 residues. V lost 1 base to trimming and J lost 6 bases, with 19 bases between them. Germline V gene lookup returns CDR1 SGHRS and CDR2 YFSETQ. The CDR3 loop reads CASSLSLQKVVHGYTF. The DNA for the CDR3 is TGCGCCAGCAGCTTGTCATTACAGAAAGTGGTGCATGGCTACACCTTC.

At least ten counts were recorded for this clonotype. The chain is built from TRBV20-1 and TRBJ2-2, with TRBD2 matching over 9 bases. The CDR3 runs 20 residues. Germline CDR1 DFQATT, CDR2 SNEGSKA (reference sequence). After removal of 0 bases from V and 0 bases from J, the junction contained 14 bases not matched to a gene. The CDR3 DNA reads TGCAGTGCTAGAGAGCCTGACAGCGGGGGGACGAGATCGAACACCGGGGAGCTGTTTTTT. It translates to CSAREPDSGGTRSNTGELFF.

The chain couples TRBV10-3 to TRBJ2-1; TRBD1 is a possible D gene (5 bases). Looked up from germline, CDR1 is ENHRY and CDR2 is SYGVKD. The CDR3 is 15 residues long. With 0 bases removed from V and 7 bases from J, the gap between germline ends came to 13 bases. CDR3 nucleotides: TGTGCCATCAGTGAGTCGACCCCCGACAGAAATGAGCAGTTCTTC. Amino acid sequence: CAISESTPDRNEQFF.

V gene TRBV2 combines with J gene TRBJ2-1; 7 positions match TRBD2. The germline V gene encodes CDR1 SNHLY and CDR2 FYNNEI. The CDR3 sequence is 14 residues long. V dropped 10 bases and J dropped 8; count of bases not matched to a gene: 14. The CDR3 nucleotides are TGTGCCACAAAAAGCCAGGGAGGGGTCCATGAGCAGTTCTTC. Translation gives CATKSQGGVHEQFF.

This clonotype was counted many times. The rearrangement links TRBV7-2 to TRBJ2-7, with TRBD1 matching 10 bases. This CDR3 is 16 amino acids long. CDR1 is SGHTA, CDR2 FQGNSA, per germline. J gave up 0 bases and V 5 bases, and 7 bases lay outside the gene matches. Here the CDR3 DNA reads TGTGCCAGCAGCCTCTTTGGGACAGGGGCCTCCTACGAGCAGTACTTC. As protein: CASSLFGTGASYEQYF.